A selection of T cell receptor beta chains follows, all from one sample in a study of blood T cell repertoires in COVID-19. Data came from immunoSEQ multiplex PCR; TCRdb stores just in-frame clones and leaves some out. The profile shows around 230,000 clones, 85% to 90% of them singletons. Material for sequencing was peripheral blood. These receptors all stem from a man in his fifties or sixties with COVID-19, enrolled during active disease. The CDR3 runs from the conserved cysteine through the conserved F or W. A D gene is named only where the DNA matches it firmly. Clone size is stated in some rows and not others, as once, few, many or a class when expanded.

V gene: TRBV12-3/TRBV12-4
J gene: TRBJ1-2
D gene: .
clone size: .
CDR3 DNA: TGTGCCAGCACCGTCACAGGGAAGGATGGCTACACCTTC
CDR3 protein: CASTVTGKDGYTF

V gene: TRBV2
J gene: TRBJ1-6
D gene: TRBD1
clone size: .
CDR3 DNA: TGTGCCAGCAGTCCGAGGGGACAGACCAATTCACCCCTCCACTTT
CDR3 protein: CASSPRGQTNSPLHF

V gene: TRBV19
J gene: TRBJ1-1
D gene: .
clone size: .
CDR3 DNA: TGTGCCAGTAGTTATGACAGCGAGAACACTGAAGCTTTCTTT
CDR3 protein: CASSYDSENTEAFF

V gene: TRBV6-2/TRBV6-3
J gene: TRBJ2-7
D gene: .
clone size: once
CDR3 DNA: TGTGCCAGCAGTCCCTCCAGGGCCCCACCAGTAGGCCGAAGCTCCTACGAGCAGTACTTC
CDR3 protein: CASSPSRAPPVGRSSYEQYF

V gene: TRBV28
J gene: TRBJ1-1
D gene: .
clone size: .
CDR3 DNA: TGTGCCAGCAGCCGCGGTCGCACTGAAGCTTTCTTT
CDR3 protein: CASSRGRTEAFF

V gene: TRBV19
J gene: TRBJ2-6
D gene: .
clone size: .
CDR3 DNA: TGTGCCAGTAGTCCTCCTCGGTTGTCTGGGGCCAACGTCCTGACTTTC
CDR3 protein: CASSPPRLSGANVLTF

V gene: TRBV24-1
J gene: TRBJ1-2
D gene: .
clone size: once
CDR3 DNA: TGTGCCACCAGTGATAGCAGGGGCTACTATGGCTACACCTTC
CDR3 protein: CATSDSRGYYGYTF

V gene: TRBV6-2/TRBV6-3
J gene: TRBJ1-6
D gene: .
clone size: .
CDR3 DNA: TGTGCCAGCAGTGAGGTGAGGACCTATAATTCACCCCTCCACTTT
CDR3 protein: CASSEVRTYNSPLHF

V gene: TRBV5-1
J gene: TRBJ2-1
D gene: TRBD2
clone size: .
CDR3 DNA: TGCGCCAGCAGCGGGGGGACTAGCGGCTTTTTGGATGAGCAGTTCTTC
CDR3 protein: CASSGGTSGFLDEQFF

V gene: TRBV6-5
J gene: TRBJ1-4
D gene: .
clone size: once
CDR3 DNA: TGTGCCAGCAGCAGATCCACTAATGAAAAACTGTTTTTT
CDR3 protein: CASSRSTNEKLFF

V gene: TRBV19
J gene: TRBJ1-3
D gene: .
clone size: once
CDR3 DNA: TGTGCCAGTAGTATGCCAGGCTCTGGAAACACCATATATTTT
CDR3 protein: CASSMPGSGNTIYF

V gene: TRBV12-5
J gene: TRBJ1-1
D gene: .
clone size: .
CDR3 DNA: TGTGCTAGTGGTTTGGTACAGGGACGGGGGGCTGACACTGAAGCTTTCTTT
CDR3 protein: CASGLVQGRGADTEAFF

V gene: TRBV24-1
J gene: TRBJ2-7
D gene: .
clone size: .
CDR3 DNA: TGTGCCACCAGTGATTCGTCCAGGGGGGAACCCTACGAGCAGTACTTC
CDR3 protein: CATSDSSRGEPYEQYF

V gene: TRBV28
J gene: TRBJ2-1
D gene: .
clone size: .
CDR3 DNA: TGTGCCAGCAGTTTAGTTCGGACTGCCCGGTTCAATGAGCAGTTCTTC
CDR3 protein: CASSLVRTARFNEQFF

V gene: TRBV3-1/TRBV3-2
J gene: TRBJ1-2
D gene: .
clone size: .
CDR3 DNA: TGTGCCAGCAGCTCCGCAGGGGCCTATGGCTACACCTTC
CDR3 protein: CASSSAGAYGYTF

V gene: TRBV7-7
J gene: TRBJ1-1
D gene: .
clone size: .
CDR3 DNA: TGTGCCAGCAGTTTAAAAAAGCTTAGTATTGTACCCTACACTGAAGCTTTCTTT
CDR3 protein: CASSLKKLSIVPYTEAFF

V gene: TRBV19
J gene: TRBJ1-2
D gene: TRBD1
clone size: .
CDR3 DNA: TGTGCCAGTAGTAAGACAGGGCTCCCTCATGGCTACACCTTC
CDR3 protein: CASSKTGLPHGYTF

V gene: TRBV9
J gene: TRBJ1-3
D gene: TRBD1
clone size: .
CDR3 DNA: TGTGCCAGCAGCGTAACCGGACAGGAAGGAAACACCATATATTTT
CDR3 protein: CASSVTGQEGNTIYF

V gene: TRBV11-3
J gene: TRBJ2-7
D gene: TRBD2
clone size: .
CDR3 DNA: TGTGCCAGCAGCTTAGGGACTAGCGGGAACTACGAGCAGTACTTC
CDR3 protein: CASSLGTSGNYEQYF